These 12 T cell receptor beta chains were all obtained from the same sample, sequenced in a study of T cell repertoires in cytomegalovirus infection. These receptors have no identified antigens. TCRdb itself ran the reads through MiXCR, one entry per CDR3 protein. This sample has roughly 990,000 distinct CDR3 sequences, with 30% to 40% found just once. The sample consisted of cultured CD8+ T cells from PBMCs, taken from culture after CMV antigen stimulation. The receptor source for this set is a human donor in good health (CMV status not recorded). Some clones in this sample may be carry-over from other donors' samples.

The chain carries TRBV6-1 and TRBJ1-2; the D gene is possibly TRBD1 (5 bases). The CDR3 has 15 residues. Germline lookup yields CDR1 MNHNS and CDR2 SASEGT. V was shortened by 1 base and J by 4 bases, with 13 bases between the two germline ends. The CDR3 region is CASSEGGRNGYGYTF. The CDR3 region has the DNA TGTGCCAGCAGTGAAGGGGGCAGGAACGGCTATGGCTACACCTTC.

The chain couples TRBV6-6 to TRBJ2-2; D is possibly TRBD2 (5 bases). CDR3 length equals 14 residues. V was pared by 7 bases and J by 1 base, with 10 bases between. The germline gives CDR1 MNHNY, CDR2 SVGAGI (reference sequence). CDR3 sequence: CASMEGGNTGELFF. In nucleotides, the CDR3 is TGTGCCAGCATGGAAGGAGGGAACACCGGGGAGCTGTTTTTT.

The chain joins TRBV19 to TRBJ1-2; D unresolved. The ends were cut back, 3 bases at V and 4 bases at J, with 9 bases in the middle. Germline CDR1 and CDR2: LNHDA and SQIVND (reference sequence). The CDR3 consists of 13 residues. The CDR3 here is CASSMSEVYGYTF. In nucleotides, the CDR3 is TGTGCCAGTAGTATGAGCGAGGTCTATGGCTACACCTTC.

The rearrangement links TRBV7-8 to TRBJ1-2, with TRBD1 as a possible D gene (6 bases). This CDR3 is 14 amino acids long. The germline V gene encodes CDR1 SGHVS and CDR2 FQNEAQ. V shed 3 bases and J shed 8 bases, with 16 bases lying between them. CDR3 coding DNA: TGTGCCAGCAGCTTGGACAGCCTCCAAGGGGGCTACACCTTC. Residues: CASSLDSLQGGYTF.

This clonotype was counted only a few times. V and J are TRBV6-5 and TRBJ2-7; TRBD1 agrees at 9 bases. This CDR3 contains 14 residues. Per the germline V gene, CDR1 is MNHEY and CDR2 is SVGAGI. Losses at the gene ends were 5 bases for V and 3 bases for J; bases not matched to a gene: 5. In nucleotides, the CDR3 is TGTGCCAGCAGTCTCGGACAGGGGTTCTACGAGCAGTACGTC. This encodes CASSLGQGFYEQYV.

The chain uses TRBV6-1 and TRBJ2-3, with 12 bases identical to TRBD1. Germline CDR1 reads MNHNS; CDR2 reads SASEGT. The CDR3 covers 15 residues. The J segment lost 2 bases and the V segment lost 3 bases, leaving 0 bases of the junction unmatched. CDR3 amino acids: CASSEGQGATDTQYF. CDR3 DNA sequence: TGTGCCAGCAGTGAGGGACAGGGGGCCACAGATACGCAGTATTTT.

This clonotype has just a few counts. The J gene is TRBJ2-2, the V gene TRBV4-1; D is possibly TRBD2 (5 bases). Germline V lookup: CDR1 MGHRA, CDR2 YSYEKL. This CDR3 spans 16 amino acids. V was cut by 1 base and J by 5 bases, with 14 bases left in between. The DNA of the CDR3 is TGCGCCAGCAGCCAAGCCCCCCTCCCGGGGACCGGGGAGCTGTTTTTT. Amino acids: CASSQAPLPGTGELFF.

The genes are TRBV5-8 and TRBJ2-2; 9 bases fit TRBD1. The CDR3 consists of 14 residues. The V gene's germline CDR1 is SGHTS and CDR2 YDEGEE. V shed 9 bases and J 6 bases; nucleotides not matched to a gene: 9. CDR3 sequence reads: CAILDRGSPGELFF. The CDR3 nucleotides are TGTGCCATCCTCGACAGGGGGAGCCCCGGGGAGCTGTTTTTT. Variable domain in full (rest from reference TRBV5-8 and TRBJ2-2): EAGVTQSPTHLIKTRGQQATLRCSPISGHTSVYWYQQALGLGLQFLLWYDEGEERNRGNFPPRFSGRQFPNYSSELNVNALELEDSALYLCAILDRGSPGELFFGEGSRLTVL.

This clonotype was recorded at least ten times. The rearrangement joins TRBV7-2 to TRBJ2-2, with TRBD1 as a possible D gene (6 bases). The length of the CDR3 is 14 residues. V was pared by 4 bases and J by 10 bases, with 16 bases between. Germline CDR1 SGHTA, CDR2 FQGNSA. In nucleotides, the CDR3 is TGTGCCAGCAGCTCAGGGGCGAGGACAAAGGAGCTGTTTTTT. Translated, it gives CASSSGARTKELFF.

The rearrangement uses TRBV19 and TRBJ1-2, with a tentative D call TRBD1 (5 bases). Germline CDR1 reads LNHDA; CDR2 reads SQIVND (reference sequence). V was pared by 8 bases and J by 3 bases, with 10 bases between. This CDR3 has 12 amino acids. CDR3 in DNA: TGTGCCAGTTTAAAGACAGACTATGGCTACACCTTC. Residues: CASLKTDYGYTF.

This clonotype was seen only a few times. The chain carries TRBV14 and TRBJ1-2, with 9 bases identical to TRBD1. Trimming at V came to 4 bases and at J to 5 bases, leaving 5 bases not matched to a gene. Germline-derived CDR1 and CDR2 are SGHDN and FVKESK. The length of the CDR3 is 14 residues. The CDR3 DNA is TGTGCCAGCAGCCCGGGACAGGGATGGTATGGCTACACCTTC. Its translation: CASSPGQGWYGYTF. Filled out from reference TRBV14 and TRBJ1-2, the complete variable domain reads EAGVTQFPSHSVIEKGQTVTLRCDPISGHDNLYWYRRVMGKEIKFLLHFVKESKQDESGMPNNRFLAERTGGTYSTLKVQPAELEDSGVYFCASSPGQGWYGYTFGSGTRLTVV.

This clonotype was detected a few times. This rearrangement joins TRBV20-1 to TRBJ1-1; TRBD1 aligns across 7 bases. The germline V gene has CDR1 DFQATT and CDR2 SNEGSKA (reference sequence). The CDR3 consists of 17 residues. V lost 0 bases and J lost 3; bases outside the gene matches: 13. CDR3 sequence: CSARDFRQGVRDTEAFF. The CDR3 bases are TGCAGTGCTAGAGATTTTAGGCAGGGGGTAAGGGACACTGAAGCTTTCTTT.